This T cell receptor beta chain is from a study of T cell responses to AZD1222 COVID-19 vaccine (dated by TCRdb to the early 2020s). For context, the study as a whole: A total of approximately 240 trial participants underwent TCR sequencing, of whom roughly 210 received two doses of AZD1222 and around 25 received two doses of the MenACWY control vaccine. Trial participants were enrolled by age into subgroups of 18-55, 56-69 and 70-plus years, and roughly 150, 30 and 60 TCR-sequenced participants, respectively, were included in these subgroups. Study-level results and caveats: In the small 56-69-year group, the increase in depth fell short of significance, most likely because of low power. Because no samples from the day 14 peak response were available, repertoires could be characterized only after the peak T cell response. Participants were mostly white British and included more females than males, and it was suggested by the authors that clonal diversity may have been underestimated. Spike-specific TCR breadth and depth rose significantly after two AZD1222 doses compared with day 0 and with MenACWY recipients. CD4 TCRs associated with the vaccine covered the entire spike protein, and the dominant responses were in regions 160-218 and 743-854. Conclusions about previously exposed vaccinees were limited because only five to seven AZD1222 recipients were SARS-CoV-2 seropositive at baseline. Nearly half of unique spike-specific TCRs reportedly recognized epitopes outside regions mutated in the B.1.351 and B.1.1.7 variants.

This sample's time point label indicates: about 28 days (+/-7) after the second vaccine dose. AZD1222 recipients with second doses at about 4 weeks or about 12 weeks were pooled, because spike-specific TCR depth and breadth did not differ between schedules. Vaccinee samples were obtained from the UK trials COV001 and COV002, which included a single-blind randomized controlled phase 2/3 trial of AZD1222 (ChAdOx1 nCoV-19) in healthy adults. Trial participant PBMC samples were collected at day 0 and day 28 after the second dose for TCRbeta chain sequencing. The germline V gene (reference sequence) provides CDR1 SGHNT and CDR2 YYREEE. The CDR3 runs 14 residues from the cysteine to the phenylalanine. The DNA shown is the 42-base CDR3, in frame from base 1. V is cut by 2 bases and J by 3 bases, and the space between the germline ends is 11 bases. The CDR3 regions of human TCRbeta chains were subjected to immunosequencing. As for the original processing: TCRs in the repertoires were matched against a reference library of SARS-CoV-2-specific TCRs that had been generated with the MIRA antigen-specificity platform. Breadth was defined as the fraction of unique TCRs that were SARS-CoV-2-associated. Depth was defined as the fraction of total T cells that were SARS-CoV-2-associated. Using the MIRA data, every spike-specific TCR was mapped to the spike region that the TCR reacted to and assigned to either a CD4 or a CD8 class. Log10-transformed breadth and depth values were compared by one-way ANOVA with Sidak's multiple comparisons tests. Here the immuneACCESS table is served through TCRdb, limited to in-frame sequences with V and J called. Missing clones are a known gap in these copies; in checked studies unresolved V genes cover under half, and the rest lacks a known reason. V, J and clone size reflect that table, while D and trimming were determined from the DNA. This sample is represented by 90,000 to 110,000 clones; over 75% of them were singletons. The ten largest clones add up to around 4.4% of the sample.

On this clone itself: Its binding antigen is unknown. Qualities for individual bases were not recorded, and no much larger clone is one base off.

Sequenced material: peripheral blood, taken 28 days after the second AZD1222 dose. The receptor was derived from an adult who received the AZD1222 COVID-19 vaccine. Recombination connected TRBV5-4 to TRBJ1-2, with the D gene not confidently named. The CDR3 protein is CASSFETEHYGYTF. The sequence in DNA is TGTGCCAGCAGCTTTGAGACGGAGCACTATGGCTACACCTTC.